A selection of T cell receptor beta chains follows, all from one sample in a study of cytomegalovirus exposure and HLA in healthy donors. The method was immunoSEQ multiplex PCR; TCRdb's version includes in-frame clones alone and lacks a portion of them. In the table there are about 130,000 clones, roughly 84% of which are singletons. The sequenced sample was PBMCs. Receptors were obtained from a man over 45 in good health and CMV-seronegative. Each CDR3 is given with its conserved first and last residue. D genes are given only for firm matches. Clone size, where shown, is once, few, many, or a class for clones that have expanded.

V gene: TRBV15
D gene: .
clone size: .
J gene: TRBJ1-1
CDR3 length: 15
CDR3 DNA: TGTGCCACCAGCAGAGATGGCACAGCAAACACTGAAGCTTTCTTT
CDR3 protein: CATSRDGTANTEAFF

V gene: TRBV1
D gene: .
clone size: .
J gene: TRBJ1-5
CDR3 length: 17
CDR3 DNA: TGCACCAGCATGGGGTATCGAAAACAGGGGAGCAATCAGCCCCAGCATTTT
CDR3 protein: CTSMGYRKQGSNQPQHF

V gene: TRBV2
D gene: .
clone size: .
J gene: TRBJ1-1
CDR3 length: 13
CDR3 DNA: TGTGCCAGCTTGGACAACCCGAACACTGAAGCTTTCTTT
CDR3 protein: CASLDNPNTEAFF

V gene: TRBV5-8
D gene: .
clone size: .
J gene: TRBJ2-2
CDR3 length: 18
CDR3 DNA: TGTGCCAGCAGCTCACCCATTCTGGCGGGGGCCTACACCGGGGAGCTGTTTTTT
CDR3 protein: CASSSPILAGAYTGELFF

V gene: TRBV18
D gene: .
clone size: .
J gene: TRBJ1-5
CDR3 length: 15
CDR3 DNA: TGTGCCAGCTCTCCCCTTGGGGGGAATAATCAGCCCCAGCATTTT
CDR3 protein: CASSPLGGNNQPQHF

V gene: TRBV10-1
D gene: .
clone size: .
J gene: TRBJ2-4
CDR3 length: 19
CDR3 DNA: TGCGCCAGCAGTGAGTCGAAGAAATTTCATTCAGGGGTCAAAAACATTCAGTACTTC
CDR3 protein: CASSESKKFHSGVKNIQYF

V gene: TRBV9
D gene: .
clone size: .
J gene: TRBJ2-7
CDR3 length: 16
CDR3 DNA: TGTGCCAGCAGCGTAGGTGAGGAATGGGGGGCCTACGAGCAGTACTTC
CDR3 protein: CASSVGEEWGAYEQYF

V gene: TRBV6-5
D gene: .
clone size: .
J gene: TRBJ2-2
CDR3 length: 14
CDR3 DNA: TGTGCCAGCAGCGACAGCCCGGTGGCCGGGGAGCTGTTTTTT
CDR3 protein: CASSDSPVAGELFF

V gene: TRBV4-2
D gene: .
clone size: once
J gene: TRBJ2-7
CDR3 length: 16
CDR3 DNA: TGTGCCAGCAGCCAAGAGGGAGACAGGTTCCCCTACGAGCAGTACTTC
CDR3 protein: CASSQEGDRFPYEQYF

V gene: TRBV7-2
D gene: TRBD1
clone size: .
J gene: TRBJ2-4
CDR3 length: 17
CDR3 DNA: TGTGCCAGCAGCTTAATTCGGGACAGGGTAGCCAAAAACATTCAGTACTTC
CDR3 protein: CASSLIRDRVAKNIQYF

V gene: TRBV5-5
D gene: TRBD2
clone size: .
J gene: TRBJ2-7
CDR3 length: 15
CDR3 DNA: TGTGCCAGCAGCAGACTAGCGGGGCCCCTCTACGAGCAGTACTTC
CDR3 protein: CASSRLAGPLYEQYF

V gene: TRBV7-9
D gene: .
clone size: .
J gene: TRBJ1-5
CDR3 length: 13
CDR3 DNA: TGTGCCAGCAGTGAGAATAACAATCAGCCCCAGCATTTT
CDR3 protein: CASSENNNQPQHF

V gene: TRBV6-1
D gene: .
clone size: few
J gene: TRBJ2-1
CDR3 length: 13
CDR3 DNA: TGTGCCAGCAGCCCAGCCAGGCGCAATGAGCAGTTCTTC
CDR3 protein: CASSPARRNEQFF

V gene: TRBV6-5
D gene: .
clone size: .
J gene: TRBJ1-1
CDR3 length: 13
CDR3 DNA: TGTGCCAGCAGCCGGGTTGTGAACCGGGAAGCTTTCTTT
CDR3 protein: CASSRVVNREAFF

V gene: TRBV9
D gene: .
clone size: .
J gene: TRBJ1-1
CDR3 length: 15
CDR3 DNA: TGTGCCAGCAGCCCAGGGTGGGGGGGTTCCACTGAAGCTTTCTTT
CDR3 protein: CASSPGWGGSTEAFF

V gene: TRBV7-3
D gene: .
clone size: .
J gene: TRBJ2-1
CDR3 length: 15
CDR3 DNA: TGTGCCAGCAGCTTAGGGGCCAGCTCCTACAATGAGCAGTTCTTC
CDR3 protein: CASSLGASSYNEQFF

V gene: TRBV2
D gene: .
clone size: .
J gene: TRBJ2-3
CDR3 length: 15
CDR3 DNA: TGTGCCAGCAGTGAAAGGGGCGGCAGCACAGATACGCAGTATTTT
CDR3 protein: CASSERGGSTDTQYF

V gene: TRBV19
D gene: TRBD1
clone size: .
J gene: TRBJ1-2
CDR3 length: 17
CDR3 DNA: TGTGCCAGTAGTTGGGGGGACAGGGGACACCCAGGAGATGGCTACACCTTC
CDR3 protein: CASSWGDRGHPGDGYTF

V gene: TRBV18
D gene: .
clone size: .
J gene: TRBJ2-5
CDR3 length: 12
CDR3 DNA: TGTGCCAGCTCACGCTCAGCGGAGACCCAGTACTTC
CDR3 protein: CASSRSAETQYF

V gene: TRBV2
D gene: TRBD2
clone size: few
J gene: TRBJ2-1
CDR3 length: 13
CDR3 DNA: TGTGCCAGCAGTTGGACTAGCAAGAATGAGCAGTTCTTC
CDR3 protein: CASSWTSKNEQFF

V gene: TRBV7-3
D gene: TRBD2
clone size: .
J gene: TRBJ2-1
CDR3 length: 16
CDR3 DNA: TGTGCCAGCAGCGCGTTCGGGACTAGCGGGGCGGGTGAGCAGTTCTTC
CDR3 protein: CASSAFGTSGAGEQFF

V gene: TRBV5-1
D gene: .
clone size: few
J gene: TRBJ1-1
CDR3 length: 13
CDR3 DNA: TGCGCCAGCAGCTCCGACAGGCGAATCGGCGCTTTCTTT
CDR3 protein: CASSSDRRIGAFF

V gene: TRBV2
D gene: .
clone size: .
J gene: TRBJ1-1
CDR3 length: 14
CDR3 DNA: TGTGCCAGCAGCCCAGAGTCGGGGTTGACTGAAGCTTTCTTT
CDR3 protein: CASSPESGLTEAFF

V gene: TRBV30
D gene: .
clone size: .
J gene: TRBJ1-2
CDR3 length: 14
CDR3 DNA: TGTGCCTGGAGTGTAAGTGCGGGGGCTATGCGCTACACCTTC
CDR3 protein: CAWSVSAGAMRYTF

V gene: TRBV4-1
D gene: .
clone size: .
J gene: TRBJ2-2
CDR3 length: 14
CDR3 DNA: TGCGCCACCAAGACAGGAGTTCTCACCGGGGAGCTGTTTTTT
CDR3 protein: CATKTGVLTGELFF

V gene: TRBV7-9
D gene: TRBD2
clone size: .
J gene: TRBJ2-7
CDR3 length: 16
CDR3 DNA: TGTGCCAGCAGCTTATTGGGGCGGGGGAGCTCCTACGAGCAGTACTTC
CDR3 protein: CASSLLGRGSSYEQYF

V gene: TRBV14
D gene: .
clone size: .
J gene: TRBJ1-3
CDR3 length: 13
CDR3 DNA: TGTGCCAGCAGCCCCCGAGTTGGAAACACCATATATTTT
CDR3 protein: CASSPRVGNTIYF